This is a list of T cell receptor beta chains from one sample in a study of cytomegalovirus exposure and HLA in healthy donors. Profiled with immunoSEQ multiplex PCR; TCRdb holds only in-frame clones, not every one. The table for this sample gives some 40,000 clones. The material sequenced was PBMCs. All receptors derive from a male donor in good health and CMV-seronegative. CDR3s include the opening cysteine and the closing phenylalanine or tryptophan. Fields, in order: V gene, CDR3 length, J gene, D gene, CDR3 protein. D genes are given only for firm matches.

TRBV5-1	16	TRBJ2-3	NA	CASSLALGAQSGTQYF
TRBV5-6	16	TRBJ2-4	TRBD1	CASSPWTGALENIKYF
TRBV6-4	13	TRBJ1-5	TRBD1	CASSVDRDQPQHF
TRBV2	14	TRBJ2-5	NA	CASSESQVRETQYF
TRBV6-5	15	TRBJ1-1	NA	CASSLSRAGYTEAFF
TRBV7-8	18	TRBJ1-6	TRBD1	CASSLTGQGGSYNSPLHF
TRBV7-8	17	TRBJ2-5	TRBD2	CASSRFATSGGGETQYF
TRBV9	15	TRBJ2-2	TRBD2	CASSISGRDTGELFF
TRBV9	15	TRBJ1-4	NA	CASSGALSGNEKLFF
TRBV6-5	15	TRBJ1-2	NA	CASSYSDGGPYGYTF
TRBV6-4	11	TRBJ1-3	NA	CASSPRNTIYF
TRBV18	15	TRBJ2-4	TRBD2	CASSPTGGGVNIQYF
TRBV7-6	13	TRBJ2-2	NA	CASSLNTGGELFF
TRBV30	15	TRBJ1-1	TRBD1	CAWADRGTGRVEAFF
TRBV9	16	TRBJ2-7	NA	CASSVGSGQGGYEQYF
TRBV19	12	TRBJ2-5	NA	CASSPPGETQYF
TRBV5-1	14	TRBJ2-7	TRBD2	CASSFSGGYREQYF
TRBV4-2	16	TRBJ2-1	NA	CASSQDVGLLVNEQFF
TRBV7-6	12	TRBJ2-1	NA	CASSHGYNEQFF
TRBV7-9	16	TRBJ2-2	TRBD2	CASSSRSGANTGELFF
TRBV6-1	14	TRBJ2-5	NA	CASSEASVIQTQYF
TRBV5-6	13	TRBJ1-2	NA	CASSLWQGKRYTF
TRBV4-1	14	TRBJ1-2	NA	CASSHPGQNYGYTF
TRBV6-1	18	TRBJ1-4	NA	CASSDCPSLLVDNEKLFF
TRBV19	14	TRBJ1-6	NA	CASSPWTGDSPLHF
TRBV5-1	17	TRBJ1-2	TRBD1	CASSLIISRTGGDGYTF
TRBV2	19	TRBJ2-6	NA	CASSLFSGQGSSGANVLTF
TRBV6-5	15	TRBJ2-3	NA	CASSSTGGVTDTQYF
TRBV6-1	15	TRBJ1-2	NA	CASSEDVTVRWGYTF
TRBV18	12	TRBJ2-5	NA	CASSTGEETQYF
TRBV4-2	15	TRBJ2-7	NA	CASSQRLGTTYEQYF
TRBV30	15	TRBJ2-3	TRBD2	CAWSYGLAGTDTQYF
TRBV7-9	11	TRBJ1-1	NA	CASSVSGVAFF
TRBV7-2	18	TRBJ1-1	NA	CASSLIPGGGTLNTEAFF
TRBV7-8	13	TRBJ1-2	NA	CASSFRVNYGYTF
TRBV6-1	13	TRBJ1-1	NA	CASRRDRSTEAFF
TRBV5-1	12	TRBJ2-7	NA	CASSAQGLEQYF
TRBV6-4	15	TRBJ1-6	NA	CASKIQGNNNSPLHF
TRBV5-1	16	TRBJ2-3	NA	CASSLGSLPGADTQYF